The 11 T cell receptor beta chains in this list originate from one sample, sequenced in a study of metastatic and nonmetastatic thyroid tumors. TCRdb recomputed clones from the PCR reads via MiXCR. The sample holds 34,000 or so clones; approximately 34% are singletons and the top ten take 20% to 25%. Prior to thyroid surgery, none of the patients had received any treatment. Sequencing input: tumor tissue. These receptor sequences come from a female donor with papillary thyroid cancer or a benign thyroid nodule (not recorded which). Some clones in this sample may be carry-over from other donors' samples.

The chain links TRBV6-5 to TRBJ2-3; TRBD1 matches 10 bases. The germline V gene has CDR1 MNHEY and CDR2 SVGAGI. J lost 2 bases, V lost 6 bases, and 11 bases had no gene match. This CDR3 comprises 17 residues. CDR3: CASRPMGQGRSTDTQYF. The DNA for the CDR3 is TGTGCCAGCAGACCGATGGGACAGGGGCGCTCCACAGATACGCAGTATTTT.

In regard to this clone: An end of the junction does not agree with germline; a read error may underlie this. The CDR3 protein is CASSRPGQGLLPLHF. CDR3 coding DNA: TGTGCCAGTAGTAGACCGGGACAGGGACTTCTACCCCTGCATTTT. The rearrangement uses TRBV19 and TRBJ1-5; 9 bases map to TRBD1. This CDR3 region has 15 residues. The germline V gene encodes CDR1 LNHDA and CDR2 SQIVND (reference sequence).

V is TRBV5-1 and J is TRBJ2-7, with 9 nucleotides matching TRBD2. In germline, CDR1 is SGHRS, CDR2 YFSETQ. V lost 0 bases, J lost 3 bases, and 7 bases stayed unmatched. CDR3 length equals 16 residues. In DNA, the CDR3 is TGCGCCAGCAGCTTGGATTGGGCTAGCGGGATCTACGAGCAGTACTTC. Residues: CASSLDWASGIYEQYF.

The CDR3 sequence: CASNWVTSTGELFF. The CDR3 bases are TGTGCCAGCAATTGGGTTACGAGCACCGGGGAGCTGTTTTTT. The gene calls are TRBV6-1 and TRBJ2-2, with no clear D. Trimming cost V 7 bases and J 4 bases, with 13 bases left between them. CDR3 length: 14 amino acids. Per the germline V gene, CDR1 is MNHNS and CDR2 is SASEGT.

This clone has ten or more counts. The rearrangement links TRBV11-2 to TRBJ1-1; D is uncertain. Trimming left V 1 base short and J 1 base short, with 7 bases between. This CDR3 is 14 amino acids long. Looked up from germline, CDR1 is SGHAT and CDR2 is FQNNGV. CDR3 amino acids: CASSLVSRNTEAFF. As DNA, the CDR3 is TGTGCCAGCAGCTTAGTAAGCAGGAACACTGAAGCTTTCTTT.

This clone was detected only once. V usage is TRBV7-9 and J usage is TRBJ2-2; TRBD2 is a possible D gene (5 bases). The CDR3 length is 14 residues. The V gene's germline CDR1 is SEHNR and CDR2 FQNEAQ (reference sequence). V was pared by 1 base and J by 6 bases, with 9 bases between. The chain's CDR3 is CASSLELVPGELFF. The CDR3 bases are TGTGCCAGCAGCTTAGAACTAGTTCCCGGGGAGCTGTTTTTT. The full variable domain, rest sourced from reference TRBV7-9 and TRBJ2-2, is DTGVSQNPRHKITKRGQNVTFRCDPISEHNRLYWYRQTLGQGPEFLTYFQNEAQLEKSRLLSDRFSAERPKGSFSTLEIQRTEQGDSAMYLCASSLELVPGELFFGEGSRLTVL.

This clone was seen a handful of times. The chain recombines TRBV15 with TRBJ2-2; D gene ambiguous. The CDR3 totals 15 residues. V lost 9 bases and J 10 bases, leaving 24 bases between the germline ends. The germline V gene encodes CDR1 LNHNV and CDR2 YYDKDF (reference sequence). Written as DNA, the CDR3 is TGTGCCACGACCTCTCGGCGCACCAGTGAGTCGGAGCTGTTTTTT. Protein: CATTSRRTSESELFF.

The chain links TRBV9 to TRBJ2-1; TRBD1 agrees at 8 bases. The CDR3 is made up of 15 amino acids. Trimming took 0 bases from V and 5 from J; bases not matched to a gene: 4. The germline V gene has CDR1 SGDLS and CDR2 YYNGEE. The CDR3 protein is CASSVVGTGNNEQFF. The CDR3 nucleotides read TGTGCCAGCAGCGTAGTCGGGACAGGTAACAATGAGCAGTTCTTC.

This clone was counted only a few times. The chain links TRBV6-1 to TRBJ1-2; D is ambiguous. Germline assignment: CDR1 MNHNS and CDR2 SASEGT. The CDR3 extends over 13 amino acids. V was cut by 5 bases and J by 1 base, with 8 bases left in between. This CDR3 reads CASSRSYNYGYTF. The CDR3 coding sequence is TGTGCCAGCAGTAGGTCCTATAACTATGGCTACACCTTC.

This chain links TRBV20-1 with TRBJ1-2; tentative D call: TRBD1 (5 bases). V was pared by 6 bases and J by 8 bases, with 28 bases between. Germline V gene lookup returns CDR1 DFQATT and CDR2 SNEGSKA (reference sequence). The CDR3 contains 16 residues. The CDR3, as DNA: TGCAGTGCCAAAAGGGGCCTCAGTGGTTTCACTGGGGGCTACACCTTC. Its translation: CSAKRGLSGFTGGYTF.

The J gene is TRBJ1-2, the V gene TRBV9, with TRBD1 as a possible D gene (6 bases). Trimming shortened V by 2 bases and J by 3 bases, and 20 bases separated the two germline ends. Germline CDR1 is SGDLS and CDR2 is YYNGEE. This CDR3 has 17 residues. The DNA of the CDR3 is TGTGCCAGCAGCGTGGGGGCCGGGAAACTCCAGGACTATGGCTACACCTTC. Its translation is CASSVGAGKLQDYGYTF.